The subject of this entry is one T cell receptor (beta chain). This record belongs to a study of blood T cell repertoires in COVID-19. Whole-study context: Researchers got acute and convalescent COVID-19 samples from the United States, Italy and Spain. PBMCs, B-cell-depleted T cells, or T cells were the source of the cDNA or gDNA that made up the material.

The table came from immunoSEQ multiplex PCR; TCRdb's copy has only in-frame clones and leaves some out. The sample carries a few hundred thousand clones, about nine tenths recorded once. The TCR was taken from a woman younger than 45 with active or convalescent COVID-19. Material: peripheral blood.

CDR3 residues: CASSVTPTGTATSGNTIYF. The CDR3 nucleotides are TGTGCCAGCAGCGTAACACCTACCGGGACAGCAACCTCTGGAAACACCATATATTTT. V gene TRBV9 combines with J gene TRBJ1-3; 7 bases agree with TRBD1. The trim removed 1 base at V and 0 bases at J, leaving 13 bases unmatched. The V gene's germline CDR1 is SGDLS and CDR2 YYNGEE. The CDR3 runs to 19 residues. The full variable domain, its missing parts supplied by reference TRBV9 and TRBJ1-3, is DSGVTQTPKHLITATGQRVTLRCSPRSGDLSVYWYQQSLDQGLQFLIQYYNGEERAKGNILERFSAQQFPDLHSELNLSSLELGDSALYFCASSVTPTGTATSGNTIYFGEGSWLTVV.